The T cell receptor beta chain described here comes from a study of T-cell memory formation after mild COVID-19. TCRdb recomputed calls from the 5' RACE reads with MiXCR, one row per CDR3 protein. The data hold about 320,000 distinct CDR3 sequences, with approximately 14% observed a single time. This clonotype was seen a handful of times. Germline CDR1 is SNHLY and CDR2 is FYNNEI. With 3 bases removed from V and 0 bases from J, the gap between germline ends came to 12 bases. This CDR3 region has 16 residues. Sequenced material: PBMCs or a T cell subset sorted from them (not recorded which). This clonotype was obtained from a man aged 18 to 29 who had mild COVID-19 (a few samples of this study predate the infection). Cell type and time point are not known. The chain recombines TRBV2 with TRBJ2-1; TRBD1 might be the D (5 bases). This chain's CDR3 is CASSDRAISSYNEQFF. The CDR3 bases are TGTGCCAGCAGTGACAGGGCTATAAGCTCCTACAATGAGCAGTTCTTC.